These 30 T cell receptor beta chains were all obtained from the same sample, sequenced in a study of cytomegalovirus exposure and HLA in healthy donors. PCR primers comprised 60 Vbeta and 13 Jbeta primers. Assay used: immunoSEQ multiplex PCR; TCRdb lists only in-frame clones, some missing. Its table lists 100,000 to 150,000 clones. Sequences were obtained from PBMCs. These receptors all come from a woman aged 40 to 55 in good health and CMV-seropositive.

This rearrangement joins TRBV19 to TRBJ2-5; D is unresolved. Trimming shortened V by 5 bases and J by 4 bases, and 8 bases separated the two germline ends. Germline CDR1 is LNHDA and CDR2 is SQIVND (reference sequence). The length of the CDR3 is 12 residues. The CDR3 bases are TGTGCCAGTAGTTCCCTGAGAGAGACCCAGTACTTC. Encoded protein: CASSSLRETQYF.

V usage is TRBV28 and J usage is TRBJ2-7, with TRBD2 matching 9 bases. V gave up 5 bases and J gave up 7 bases; unmatched junction bases: 6. Germline V lookup: CDR1 MDHEN, CDR2 SYDVKM. There are 13 residues in the CDR3. In DNA, the CDR3 is TGTGCCAGCAGTGATAGCGGGAGAGGGGAGCAGTACTTC. Its protein product is CASSDSGRGEQYF. Drawing the rest from reference TRBV28 and TRBJ2-7, the complete variable domain is DVKVTQSSRYLVKRTGEKVFLECVQDMDHENMFWYRQDPGLGLRLIYFSYDVKMKEKGDIPEGYSVSREKKERFSLILESASTNQTSMYLCASSDSGRGEQYFGPGTRLTVT.

CDR3 bases: TGTGCCAGCAGCTTAGACCTAACCGGGGAGCTGTTTTTT. Protein product: CASSLDLTGELFF. The chain recombines TRBV11-2 with TRBJ2-2; the D is unclear. The CDR3 has 13 amino acids. Germline V gene data show CDR1 as SGHAT and CDR2 as FQNNGV. The ends were cut back, 0 bases at V and 5 bases at J, with 4 bases in the middle.

V and J are TRBV9 and TRBJ2-1; D may be TRBD2 (6 bases). This CDR3 is 12 amino acids long. Trimming took 3 bases from V and 8 from J, leaving 9 bases between them. Germline V gene sequence: CDR1 SGDLS, CDR2 YYNGEE. The CDR3 protein is CASSAGGYEQFF. The CDR3 DNA reads TGTGCCAGCAGCGCAGGAGGGTATGAGCAGTTCTTC. The full variable domain, its missing parts supplied by reference TRBV9 and TRBJ2-1, is DSGVTQTPKHLITATGQRVTLRCSPRSGDLSVYWYQQSLDQGLQFLIQYYNGEERAKGNILERFSAQQFPDLHSELNLSSLELGDSALYFCASSAGGYEQFFGPGTRLTVL.

Here the CDR3 DNA reads TGCGCCAGCAGCCGAGAATTAGGACTAGCGGGTTTCTCTGGGGCCAACGTCCTGACTTTC. Translating it yields CASSRELGLAGFSGANVLTF. V is TRBV4-1 and J is TRBJ2-6; TRBD2 matches at 11 bases. V trimming: 4 bases; J trimming: 0 bases; junction bases outside the gene matches: 11. Per the germline V gene, CDR1 is MGHRA and CDR2 is YSYEKL. The CDR3 is 20 amino acids.

The J gene is TRBJ2-7, the V gene TRBV19; D call uncertain. In germline, CDR1 is LNHDA, CDR2 SQIVND (reference sequence). The CDR3 has 11 residues. Trimming stripped 6 bases from V and 6 bases from J, with 9 bases between. The DNA for the CDR3 is TGTGCCAGTAGAAACTCGGGCGAGCAGTACTTC. Protein: CASRNSGEQYF.

The chain carries TRBV20-1 and TRBJ1-2; 7 nucleotides match TRBD1. V shed 6 bases and J 9 bases; nucleotides not matched to a gene: 7. The germline V gene encodes CDR1 DFQATT and CDR2 SNEGSKA (reference sequence). The length of the CDR3 is 11 residues. The CDR3, as DNA: TGCAGTGCCCCAACAGGGGAACGCTACACCTTC. Residues: CSAPTGERYTF.

The chain carries TRBV25-1 and TRBJ2-5; a possible D gene is TRBD2 (5 bases). Trimming removed 6 bases from V and 0 bases from J, with 8 bases in between. Germline V gene sequence: CDR1 MGHDK, CDR2 SYGVNS. This CDR3 contains 13 residues. CDR3 coding DNA: TGTGCCAGCAGCCCGGACTACCAAGAGACCCAGTACTTC. Residues: CASSPDYQETQYF.

CDR3 in amino acids: CASSQEGQDKETQYF. The CDR3, as DNA: TGCGCCAGCAGCCAAGAGGGACAGGATAAAGAGACCCAGTACTTC. The chain carries TRBV4-3 and TRBJ2-5; TRBD1 matches 8 bases. Germline values: CDR1 LGHNA, CDR2 YSLEER. The CDR3 sequence is 15 residues long. The V gene end was trimmed by 0 bases and the J gene end by 3 bases; junction bases not matched to a gene: 3.

The rearrangement uses TRBV5-1 and TRBJ1-1; TRBD1 aligns across 8 bases. Germline CDR1 and CDR2: SGHRS and YFSETQ. The CDR3 loop spans 13 amino acids. J was trimmed by 12 bases and V by 0 bases; bases with no gene match: 7. CDR3 residues: CASSLDRTGKTFF. CDR3 nucleotides: TGCGCCAGCAGCTTGGATCGGACAGGGAAAACTTTCTTT.

The chain combines TRBV7-9 with TRBJ2-7; D may be TRBD2 (5 bases). The CDR3 loop spans 13 amino acids. Per the germline V gene, CDR1 is SEHNR and CDR2 is FQNEAQ (reference sequence). V was cut by 7 bases and J by 1 base, with 11 bases left in between. The CDR3 sequence: CASTGTGSYEQYF. The CDR3 region has the DNA TGTGCCAGCACGGGAACCGGTTCCTACGAGCAGTACTTC.

The J gene is TRBJ1-1, the V gene TRBV27; D may be TRBD1 (6 bases). The CDR3 runs to 14 residues. Between the trimmed V and J ends, which lost 5 bases and 3 bases, there was a span of 13 bases. In germline, CDR1 is MNHEY, CDR2 SMNVEV (reference sequence). CDR3 sequence: CASSITGRYTEAFF. Here the CDR3 DNA reads TGTGCCAGCAGTATAACAGGGAGATACACTGAAGCTTTCTTT.

The chain recombines TRBV6-1 with TRBJ2-7; 8 positions match TRBD2. This CDR3 comprises 15 residues. The germline gives CDR1 MNHNS, CDR2 SASEGT. V gave up 1 base and J gave up 2 bases; unmatched junction bases: 4. This CDR3 reads CASSEGAGGAYEQYF. CDR3 coding DNA: TGTGCCAGCAGTGAAGGGGCGGGGGGCGCCTACGAGCAGTACTTC.

This rearrangement joins TRBV19 to TRBJ2-7, with 11 positions matching TRBD2. V gave up 3 bases and J gave up 4 bases; unmatched junction bases: 8. This CDR3 has 16 residues. Germline CDR1 reads LNHDA; CDR2 reads SQIVND (reference sequence). The CDR3, as DNA: TGTGCCAGTAGTATGCGAACTAGCGGGAGATGGTACGAGCAGTACTTC. It translates to CASSMRTSGRWYEQYF.

The chain couples TRBV5-6 to TRBJ2-7; the D gene is possibly TRBD2 (6 bases). The germline V and J ends were trimmed by 2 bases and 5 bases, with 14 bases remaining between them. The CDR3 has 14 amino acids. Germline lookup yields CDR1 SGHDT and CDR2 YYEEEE. In DNA form, the CDR3 reads TGTGCCAGCAGCTTAGGCGGGAACCCCAACGAGCAGTACTTC. This gives the protein CASSLGGNPNEQYF.

The rearrangement uses TRBV5-1 and TRBJ1-1, with TRBD1 matching 9 bases. CDR3 length: 13 amino acids. Looked up from germline, CDR1 is SGHRS and CDR2 is YFSETQ. The CDR3 sequence is CATTRTGDTEAFF. For the CDR3, the DNA is TGCGCGACCACAAGGACAGGGGATACTGAAGCTTTCTTT.

The chain combines TRBV30 with TRBJ1-1; D is uncertain. Trimming pared 1 base from V and 4 bases from J, leaving 13 bases between. Germline V gives CDR1 GTSNPN, CDR2 SVGIG (reference sequence). CDR3 length: 14 amino acids. The CDR3 is CAWSAALGSTEAFF. The CDR3, as DNA: TGTGCCTGGAGTGCAGCTCTGGGGAGCACTGAAGCTTTCTTT.

The chain links TRBV27 to TRBJ2-7; 12 bases line up with TRBD2. V gave up 4 bases and J gave up 2 bases; unmatched junction bases: 12. CDR1 is MNHEY, CDR2 SMNVEV, per germline (reference sequence). The CDR3 length is 18 residues. CDR3 residues: CASSSGLAGTSPTYEQYF. For the CDR3, the DNA is TGTGCCAGCAGTTCAGGACTAGCGGGGACTAGTCCCACCTACGAGCAGTACTTC.

The CDR3 coding sequence is TGTGCCAGCAGTGAATCCCCGGGACTAGCGGGAGGCCCTGATTTCTTC. Protein product: CASSESPGLAGGPDFF. The rearrangement uses TRBV2 and TRBJ2-1, with 15 bases fitting TRBD2. Germline V lookup: CDR1 SNHLY, CDR2 FYNNEI. The CDR3 sequence is 16 residues long. Trimming took 2 bases from V and 16 from J; bases not matched to a gene: 12.

The chain couples TRBV5-1 to TRBJ2-5; 10 nucleotides line up with TRBD2. The CDR3 totals 19 residues. Per germline, CDR1 SGHRS and CDR2 YFSETQ. The junction had 17 bases not matched to a gene; V was cut back by 2 bases and J by 4 bases. CDR3 in amino acids: CASSFVRASGSRKGETQYF. Here the CDR3 DNA reads TGCGCCAGCAGCTTCGTTAGGGCTAGCGGGAGTCGAAAGGGAGAGACCCAGTACTTC.

The genes are TRBV28 and TRBJ1-2; possible D gene TRBD1, 6 bases. Per the germline V gene, CDR1 is MDHEN and CDR2 is SYDVKM. Trimming took 5 bases from V and 5 from J, leaving 21 bases between them. The CDR3 covers 16 residues. The CDR3 region is CASSAAQGVQSYGYTF. The CDR3, as DNA: TGTGCCAGCAGTGCCGCACAGGGAGTCCAATCGTATGGCTACACCTTC.

Written as DNA, the CDR3 is TGTGCCAGCAGAACGGACAGGGGGGTGAACACTGAAGCTTTCTTT. This codes for CASRTDRGVNTEAFF. The chain combines TRBV11-2 with TRBJ1-1; 10 positions match TRBD1. The CDR3 consists of 15 residues. Germline lookup yields CDR1 SGHAT and CDR2 FQNNGV. Germline trimming cut 6 bases from V and 0 bases from J; bases unmatched to any gene: 4.

This chain uses TRBV7-2 with TRBJ2-7, with 7 bases matching TRBD1. The CDR3 loop spans 14 amino acids. The V gene's germline CDR1 is SGHTA and CDR2 FQGNSA. V was clipped by 5 bases and J by 3 bases; unmatched bases: 7. This CDR3 is CASSPRQGVYEQYF. DNA of the CDR3: TGTGCCAGCAGCCCACGGCAGGGGGTCTACGAGCAGTACTTC.

This rearrangement joins TRBV10-1 to TRBJ2-3, with a weak D call TRBD2 (5 bases). The V end lost 11 bases, the J end lost 4 bases, and 16 bases lay between the germline ends. This CDR3 contains 13 residues. Germline CDR1 WNHNN, CDR2 SYGVQD (reference sequence). CDR3 nucleotides: TGCGCCCGAGTAGGGAGTGACTCAGATACGCAGTATTTT. Translation gives CARVGSDSDTQYF.

The chain is built from TRBV19 and TRBJ2-1; 8 bases agree with TRBD1. Germline lookup yields CDR1 LNHDA and CDR2 SQIVND (reference sequence). The V and J ends lost 3 bases and 10 bases, in that order; junction bases with no gene match: 11. The CDR3 is 15 residues long. CDR3 nucleotides: TGTGCCAGTAGTATCTGGACAGGGAAAGATATCGAGCAGTTCTTC. Translated: CASSIWTGKDIEQFF.

V is TRBV29-1 and J is TRBJ1-4; 7 bases align to TRBD1. CDR1 is SQVTM, CDR2 ANQGSEA, per germline. The CDR3 covers 12 residues. CDR3 DNA: TGCAGTGCACAGGGGACTAATGAAAAACTGTTTTTT. Protein sequence: CSAQGTNEKLFF.

This chain links TRBV18 with TRBJ1-2, with D unresolved. V was shortened by 2 bases and J by 3 bases, with 13 bases between the two germline ends. Germline CDR1 reads KGHSH; CDR2 reads LQKENI. The CDR3 totals 15 residues. CDR3 in amino acids: CASSPLSVVDYGYTF. DNA for the CDR3: TGTGCCAGCTCACCATTATCAGTCGTTGACTATGGCTACACCTTC.

V is TRBV7-9 and J is TRBJ2-2; 8 bases fit TRBD2. Trimming removed 3 bases from V and 1 base from J; junction bases left unmatched: 4. Per the germline V gene, CDR1 is SEHNR and CDR2 is FQNEAQ (reference sequence). This CDR3 has 16 amino acids. Here the CDR3 reads CASSFPSGGNTGELFF. Written as DNA, the CDR3 is TGTGCCAGCAGCTTTCCGAGCGGGGGGAACACCGGGGAGCTGTTTTTT.

The V and J genes are TRBV7-3 and TRBJ2-2; the D is unclear. Per germline, CDR1 SGHTA and CDR2 FQGTGA. This CDR3 has 14 residues. V was cut by 3 bases and J by 6 bases, with 11 bases left in between. The CDR3 is CASSFSSASGELFF. The CDR3 DNA reads as TGTGCCAGCAGCTTCTCTTCCGCGTCCGGGGAGCTGTTTTTT.

The chain recombines TRBV11-3 with TRBJ2-2; 7 bases agree with TRBD1. Germline assignment: CDR1 SGHNT and CDR2 YENEEA. V trimming: 6 bases; J trimming: 6 bases; junction bases outside the gene matches: 10. The CDR3 consists of 15 residues. The CDR3 loop reads CASSPGQLTSGELFF. The CDR3 DNA reads as TGTGCCAGCAGTCCGGGACAGTTGACTTCCGGGGAGCTGTTTTTT. Filled out from reference TRBV11-3 and TRBJ2-2, the complete variable domain reads EAGVVQSPRYKIIEKKQPVAFWCNPISGHNTLYWYLQNLGQGPELLIRYENEEAVDDSQLPKDRFSAERLKGVDSTLKIQPAELGDSAVYLCASSPGQLTSGELFFGEGSRLTVL.